These 5 T cell receptor beta chains originate from one sample sequenced in a study of HIV-infected patients and healthy controls. Roughly three months, about 14 weeks, into antiretroviral therapy, follow-up blood was collected. No cell fractionation was done, so the repertoire covers all unsorted peripheral blood T cells. About 500 ng RNA was reverse transcribed with alpha and beta constant-region primers. Separate chain-specific third strand synthesis with multiplexing indices produced the alpha and beta libraries. From the 5' RACE reads, TCRdb called clonotypes with MiXCR, one entry per CDR3 protein. The data contain 19,000 or so distinct CDR3 sequences, approximately 9% of them singletons. Sequencing was performed on blood, taken during antiretroviral therapy. The receptor source for this set is an adult with HIV infection.

This clonotype has at least ten counts. V and J are TRBV6-6 and TRBJ2-3; 7 bases are shared with TRBD1. Germline values: CDR1 MNHNY, CDR2 SVGAGI (reference sequence). The CDR3 spans 15 residues. Unmatched junction bases numbered 7, after V lost 2 bases and J lost 5 bases. The DNA for the CDR3 is TGTGCCAGCAGTTACGCGACAGGGTCTGGAGATACGCAGTATTTT. Protein sequence: CASSYATGSGDTQYF.

This clonotype has a count of ten or more. The V and J genes are TRBV19 and TRBJ2-1; TRBD2 matches at 11 bases. This CDR3 has 15 amino acids. The junction had 5 bases not matched to a gene; V was cut back by 3 bases and J by 7 bases. Germline assignment: CDR1 LNHDA and CDR2 SQIVND (reference sequence). The DNA of the CDR3 is TGTGCCAGTAGTATTTTAGCGGGAGGGCAAAATGAGCAGTTCTTC. This encodes CASSILAGGQNEQFF.

This clonotype was detected many times. The CDR3 loop is CASILAGVEQYF. CDR3 DNA: TGTGCCAGCATTTTAGCGGGAGTGGAACAGTATTTT. The gene calls are TRBV7-9 and TRBJ2-3, with 9 nucleotides matching TRBD2. The CDR3 extends over 12 amino acids. Germline lookup yields CDR1 SEHNR and CDR2 FQNEAQ (reference sequence). The V segment lost 7 bases and the J segment 12 bases; nucleotides outside the gene matches: 8.

This clonotype was detected a few times. The chain uses TRBV7-2 and TRBJ2-3, with TRBD2 matching over 10 bases. This CDR3 is built from 16 residues. Germline CDR1 SGHTA, CDR2 FQGNSA. V gave up 2 bases and J gave up 2 bases; unmatched junction bases: 4. CDR3 in amino acids: CASSLRLAGPTDTQYF. The DNA for the CDR3 is TGTGCCAGCAGCTTAAGACTAGCGGGTCCCACAGATACGCAGTATTTT.

This clonotype has more than one count but fewer than ten. The genes are TRBV25-1 and TRBJ2-5, with D perhaps TRBD2 (5 bases). V was trimmed by 5 bases and J by 5 bases, leaving 12 bases between them. The CDR3 loop spans 13 amino acids. Looked up from germline, CDR1 is MGHDK and CDR2 is SYGVNS. The CDR3 DNA reads as TGTGCCAGCAGTACCGGGCGGGTTGAGACCCAGTACTTC. Protein sequence: CASSTGRVETQYF. The full variable domain, in which reference TRBV25-1 and TRBJ2-5 provide the parts outside the CDR3, is EADIYQTPRYLVIGTGKKITLECSQTMGHDKMYWYQQDPGMELHLIHYSYGVNSTEKGDLSSESTVSRIRTEHFPLTLESARPSHTSQYLCASSTGRVETQYFGPGTRLLVL.